Presented here are 20 T cell receptor beta chains from one specimen sequenced in a study of blood T cell repertoires in COVID-19. TCRdb's table, derived via immunoSEQ multiplex PCR, lists solely in-frame clones and lacks some. The data hold approximately 80,000 clones, with 88% observed a single time. Sequenced input: peripheral blood. These receptors were obtained from a human donor in a cohort sampled during active COVID-19.

V usage is TRBV6-5 and J usage is TRBJ2-7; D is possibly TRBD1 (6 bases). The CDR3 contains 14 residues. Germline lookup yields CDR1 MNHEY and CDR2 SVGAGI. V gave up 2 bases and J gave up 5 bases, with 13 bases separating them. The CDR3 coding sequence is TGTGCCAGCAGTTACAGAACAGGGTCCGACGAGCAGTACTTC. Encoded protein: CASSYRTGSDEQYF.

This clone was counted a single time. This chain links TRBV5-5 with TRBJ2-3, with D possibly being TRBD2 (5 bases). CDR1 SGHKS and CDR2 YYEKEE come from the germline V gene (reference sequence). CDR3 size: 13 residues. The ends were cut back, 0 bases at V and 6 bases at J, with 8 bases in the middle. CDR3 region: CASSLGGPDTQYF. The DNA for the CDR3 is TGTGCCAGCAGCTTGGGCGGGCCGGATACGCAGTATTTT.

A few counts support this clone. The chain links TRBV2 to TRBJ1-1, with TRBD1 matching over 7 bases. In germline, CDR1 is SNHLY, CDR2 FYNNEI. The CDR3 consists of 13 residues. V dropped 6 bases and J dropped 3; count of bases not matched to a gene: 4. CDR3 sequence: CASRADRDTEAFF. The CDR3 DNA sequence: TGTGCCAGCAGGGCCGACAGGGACACTGAAGCTTTCTTT.

The CDR3 here is CASSLEAGGFSDTQYF. The CDR3 DNA reads TGTGCCAGCAGTTTAGAAGCGGGAGGTTTTAGCGATACGCAGTATTTT. V usage is TRBV28 and J usage is TRBJ2-3; the match to TRBD2 covers 9 bases. Looked up from germline, CDR1 is MDHEN and CDR2 is SYDVKM. V lost 2 bases to trimming and J lost 6 bases; unmatched junction nucleotides: 9. This CDR3 is 16 amino acids long.

V usage is TRBV24-1 and J usage is TRBJ1-5; 8 bases are shared with TRBD1. Per the germline V gene, CDR1 is KGHDR and CDR2 is SFDVKD. V shed 8 bases, J shed 6 bases, and the junction held 5 bases outside the gene matches. The CDR3 has 13 amino acids. DNA for the CDR3: TGTGCCACCAATCAGGGGGCAGGTCAGCCCCAGCATTTT. Translation: CATNQGAGQPQHF.

In the case of this clone: At one end the junction does not follow the germline gene, possibly because of a read error. The V gene is TRBV19, the J gene TRBJ2-7; 9 positions match TRBD2. The CDR3 extends over 16 amino acids. Germline CDR1 reads LNHDA; CDR2 reads SQIVND (reference sequence). The CDR3, as DNA: TGTGCCAGCAGTATAGTATATCGGACTAGCGCCGCCGAGCAGTACTTC. Protein sequence: CASSIVYRTSAAEQYF.

This chain links TRBV18 with TRBJ2-1, with TRBD2 matching 7 bases. Germline trimming cut 0 bases from V and 5 bases from J; bases unmatched to any gene: 4. The germline CDR1 and CDR2 sequences are KGHSH and LQKENI. CDR3 length equals 15 residues. The CDR3 loop is CASSPPSSGNNEQFF. Written as DNA, the CDR3 is TGTGCCAGCTCACCACCTTCTAGCGGAAACAATGAGCAGTTCTTC.

The genes are TRBV29-1 and TRBJ1-5, with TRBD1 as a possible D gene (6 bases). V was trimmed by 4 bases and J by 1 base, leaving 8 bases between them. The CDR3 is 13 residues long. Looked up from germline, CDR1 is SQVTM and CDR2 is ANQGSEA. The CDR3 spells CSVVQGSNQPQHF. CDR3 DNA: TGCAGCGTTGTACAGGGCAGCAATCAGCCCCAGCATTTT.

As for this clone: One junction end does not reproduce the germline sequence, and a read error may be involved. This chain connects TRBV3-1 (or the pseudogene TRBV3-2) to TRBJ2-1; the match to TRBD2 covers 13 bases. Looked up from germline, CDR1 is LGHDT and CDR2 is YNNKEL (reference sequence). The CDR3 consists of 16 residues. CDR3 nucleotides: TGTGCCAGCAGCTGGACTAGCGGGAGTATCTACGATGAGCAGTTCTTC. Translation: CASSWTSGSIYDEQFF.

This sequence joins TRBV19 and TRBJ2-5; D not certain. Germline V gene lookup returns CDR1 LNHDA and CDR2 SQIVND (reference sequence). V was trimmed by 1 base and J by 4 bases, leaving 10 bases between them. This CDR3 region has 14 residues. CDR3 nucleotides: TGTGCCAGTAGTATAGTACTTTTTGGAGAGACCCAGTACTTC. Amino acids: CASSIVLFGETQYF.

CDR3 loop: CASSLGRGLAGGVEFF. The CDR3 region has the DNA TGTGCCAGCAGCTTAGGGAGGGGACTAGCGGGGGGAGTGGAGTTCTTC. The chain combines TRBV7-2 with TRBJ2-1, with 15 nucleotides matching TRBD2. Germline V gene lookup returns CDR1 SGHTA and CDR2 FQGNSA. Losses at the gene ends were 1 base for V and 14 bases for J; bases not matched to a gene: 9. This CDR3 spans 16 amino acids.

The chain links TRBV10-3 to TRBJ1-2, with 7 bases aligning to TRBD1. Germline-derived CDR1 and CDR2 are ENHRY and SYGVKD. With V trimmed by 3 bases and J by 7 bases, 8 bases remained unmatched. CDR3 length equals 14 residues. CDR3 residues: CAISEDRVVGGYTF. The DNA for the CDR3 is TGTGCCATCAGTGAAGACAGGGTGGTAGGTGGCTACACCTTC.

This chain joins TRBV6-5 and TRBJ1-6, with D maybe TRBD1 (6 bases). V gave up 2 bases and J gave up 7 bases, with 15 bases separating them. The CDR3 spans 16 residues. CDR1 is MNHEY, CDR2 SVGAGI, per germline. The CDR3 DNA is TGTGCCAGCAGTTACACTAGGACAGCAAAAAATTCACCCCTCCACTTT. Translation gives CASSYTRTAKNSPLHF.

The chain couples TRBV2 to TRBJ1-4; 11 bases map to TRBD1. Germline CDR1 is SNHLY and CDR2 is FYNNEI. The CDR3 totals 21 residues. Losses at the gene ends were 3 bases for V and 5 bases for J; bases not matched to a gene: 20. This CDR3 is CASSDEEGQGGLDGVNEKLFF. CDR3 nucleotide sequence: TGTGCCAGCAGTGATGAAGAGGGACAGGGGGGACTTGATGGGGTAAATGAAAAACTGTTTTTT.

This chain links TRBV6-1 with TRBJ1-1, with 10 bases fitting TRBD1. J was trimmed by 7 bases and V by 2 bases; bases with no gene match: 16. Looked up from germline, CDR1 is MNHNS and CDR2 is SASEGT. This CDR3 has 18 amino acids. Written as DNA, the CDR3 is TGTGCCAGCAGTGAACAGGGGACAGGGGAACCCCTAAGGGGTGAAGCTTTCTTT. The encoded protein is CASSEQGTGEPLRGEAFF.

The chain combines TRBV5-1 with TRBJ2-3; 7 bases align to TRBD1. Trimming at V came to 1 base and at J to 3 bases, leaving 5 bases not matched to a gene. Germline CDR1 SGHRS, CDR2 YFSETQ. The CDR3 covers 15 residues. CDR3 sequence reads: CASSLTKTGTDTQYF. The CDR3 coding sequence is TGCGCCAGCAGCTTGACCAAGACAGGGACAGATACGCAGTATTTT.

The chain carries TRBV30 and TRBJ1-1; TRBD1 agrees at 7 bases. The length of the CDR3 is 15 residues. From germline, CDR1 is GTSNPN and CDR2 SVGIG (reference sequence). The J segment lost 3 bases and the V segment lost 2 bases, leaving 9 bases of the junction unmatched. The CDR3 sequence is CAWSWTGQGYTEAFF. The CDR3 DNA sequence: TGTGCCTGGAGTTGGACAGGCCAGGGGTACACTGAAGCTTTCTTT.

The chain links TRBV7-6 to TRBJ1-2; a possible D gene is TRBD1 (6 bases). V was trimmed by 1 base and J by 4 bases, leaving 13 bases between them. Germline CDR1 reads SGHVS; CDR2 reads FNYEAQ. The length of the CDR3 is 15 residues. DNA of the CDR3: TGTGCCAGCAGCTTAGTACTGGGGGCTTCCTATGGCTACACCTTC. This gives the protein CASSLVLGASYGYTF.

This chain uses TRBV19 with TRBJ1-2; D is undetermined. V lost 4 bases and J 4 bases, leaving 10 bases between the germline ends. The CDR3 runs 13 residues. In germline, CDR1 is LNHDA, CDR2 SQIVND (reference sequence). CDR3 DNA sequence: TGTGCCAGTAGTAGGAGGCAGACCTATGGCTACACCTTC. This translates into CASSRRQTYGYTF.

V is TRBV4-2 and J is TRBJ1-2; D not certain. V lost 3 bases and J 4 bases, leaving 15 bases between the germline ends. Germline CDR1 LGHNA, CDR2 YNFKEQ. The CDR3 is made up of 15 amino acids. Written as DNA, the CDR3 is TGTGCCAGCAGCCAGGTTATGACAATTCCCTATGGCTACACCTTC. It specifies CASSQVMTIPYGYTF.